These 18 T cell receptor beta chains were sequenced from one sample in a study of blood T cell repertoires in COVID-19. The assay was immunoSEQ multiplex PCR, and TCRdb's table has in-frame clones only and misses some. This table holds roughly 150,000 clones, around three quarters found once. Sequenced sample: peripheral blood. The origin of the receptors is a man in his sixties with acute or convalescent COVID-19.

V gene TRBV6-5 combines with J gene TRBJ2-7; perhaps TRBD2 as D (5 bases). Germline V gene sequence: CDR1 MNHEY, CDR2 SVGAGI. Trimming removed 8 bases at V and 0 bases at J, with 14 bases between. The CDR3 extends over 14 amino acids. The CDR3 coding sequence is TGTGCCAGCCTGGGAAGTGGGAGCTCCTACGAGCAGTACTTC. Residues: CASLGSGSSYEQYF.

J is TRBJ1-2 and V is TRBV30, with a possible D match to TRBD1 (5 bases). The CDR3 spans 16 residues. The V gene lost 2 bases and the J gene lost 0 bases, with 16 bases spanning the gap. Germline CDR1 is GTSNPN and CDR2 is SVGIG (reference sequence). The CDR3 sequence is CAWSPGGIGANYGYTF. The CDR3 DNA follows: TGTGCCTGGAGTCCGGGGGGGATAGGAGCTAACTATGGCTACACCTTC.

The rearrangement joins TRBV27 to TRBJ2-5; 7 bases line up with TRBD2. The CDR3 consists of 13 residues. V lost 4 bases and J lost 4; bases outside the gene matches: 3. The germline CDR1 and CDR2 sequences are MNHEY and SMNVEV (reference sequence). The CDR3, as DNA: TGTGCCAGCAGTTCGTGGGGGGGAGAGACCCAGTACTTC. This gives the protein CASSSWGGETQYF.

The chain links TRBV10-2 to TRBJ2-7; the match to TRBD2 covers 10 bases. The V segment lost 4 bases and the J segment 2 bases; nucleotides outside the gene matches: 5. This CDR3 spans 15 amino acids. Looked up from germline, CDR1 is WSHSY and CDR2 is SAAADI. CDR3 sequence reads: CASSAVAGGTYEQYF. The CDR3 DNA is TGCGCCAGCAGTGCGGTAGCGGGAGGCACCTACGAGCAGTACTTC.

This clone was observed once. The chain is built from TRBV6-2 or TRBV6-3 and TRBJ2-7, with 8 nucleotides matching TRBD1. The CDR3 sequence is 16 residues long. Per the germline V gene, CDR1 is MNHEY and CDR2 is SVGEGT. After removal of 5 bases from V and 0 bases from J, the junction contained 9 bases not matched to a gene. CDR3 in DNA: TGTGCCAGCAGTGACCCCGGGACAGGTGGCTCCTACGAGCAGTACTTC. As protein: CASSDPGTGGSYEQYF.

V is TRBV7-2 and J is TRBJ2-2, with TRBD1 matching 8 bases. The CDR3 totals 15 residues. Germline lookup yields CDR1 SGHTA and CDR2 FQGNSA. J lost 3 bases, V lost 5 bases, and 5 bases had no gene match. The CDR3, as DNA: TGTGCCAGCAGCCGCAGGACAGGGTACACCGGGGAGCTGTTTTTT. This encodes CASSRRTGYTGELFF. Full variable domain (outside the CDR3, taken from reference TRBV7-2 and TRBJ2-2): GAGVSQSPSNKVTEKGKDVELRCDPISGHTALYWYRQSLGQGLEFLIYFQGNSAPDKSGLPSDRFSAERTGGSVSTLTIQRTQQEDSAVYLCASSRRTGYTGELFFGEGSRLTVL.

This chain uses TRBV7-3 with TRBJ1-6, with D maybe TRBD1 (6 bases). The V end lost 1 base, the J end lost 6 bases, and 10 bases lay between the germline ends. The length of the CDR3 is 15 residues. Germline V gives CDR1 SGHTA, CDR2 FQGTGA. The CDR3 protein is CASSLIGTSNSPLHF. Written as DNA, the CDR3 is TGTGCCAGCAGCTTAATCGGGACATCTAATTCACCCCTCCACTTT.

The chain recombines TRBV27 with TRBJ2-6, with 10 bases matching TRBD1. The V and J ends lost 4 bases and 0 bases, in that order; junction bases with no gene match: 6. Germline V gene sequence: CDR1 MNHEY, CDR2 SMNVEV (reference sequence). This CDR3 region has 18 residues. The chain's CDR3 is CASSSRQGATSGANVLTF. Written as DNA, the CDR3 is TGTGCCAGCAGTTCAAGACAGGGGGCGACCTCTGGGGCCAACGTCCTGACTTTC.

The V and J genes are TRBV6-5 and TRBJ1-4, with D perhaps matching TRBD1 (6 bases). Trimming shortened V by 7 bases and J by 5 bases, and 17 bases separated the two germline ends. Germline lookup yields CDR1 MNHEY and CDR2 SVGAGI. This CDR3 region has 15 residues. CDR3 in DNA: TGTGCCAGCACCTTAACGGGGGGGGCCAATGAAAAACTGTTTTTT. Its protein product is CASTLTGGANEKLFF.

The V gene is TRBV5-1, the J gene TRBJ2-5; 11 positions agree with TRBD1. Losses at the gene ends were 0 bases for V and 10 bases for J; bases not matched to a gene: 2. The CDR3 runs 13 residues. Per germline, CDR1 SGHRS and CDR2 YFSETQ. CDR3 coding DNA: TGCGCCAGCAGCTTGGGGGACAGGGGGGTCCAGTACTTC. It encodes CASSLGDRGVQYF.

In DNA form, the CDR3 reads TGTGCCAGCAGTTTACTGCATTCGACTAGCGGGAGCCGCGAGCAGTACTTC. Its protein is CASSLLHSTSGSREQYF. The chain is built from TRBV27 and TRBJ2-7, with 12 bases aligning to TRBD2. Unmatched junction bases numbered 11, after V lost 2 bases and J lost 6 bases. This CDR3 contains 17 residues. Germline CDR1 reads MNHEY; CDR2 reads SMNVEV (reference sequence).

The chain uses TRBV7-9 and TRBJ2-6; possibly TRBD2 for D (5 bases). Trimming removed 5 bases at V and 7 bases at J, with 15 bases between. The length of the CDR3 is 15 residues. Germline CDR1 is SEHNR and CDR2 is FQNEAQ (reference sequence). In DNA, the CDR3 is TGTGCCAGCAGCCCGGACTCGGAGATTGCCAACGTCCTGACTTTC. Encoded protein: CASSPDSEIANVLTF. The complete variable domain, with remaining parts taken from reference TRBV7-9 and TRBJ2-6, reads DTGVSQNPRHKITKRGQNVTFRCDPISEHNRLYWYRQTLGQGPEFLTYFQNEAQLEKSRLLSDRFSAERPKGSFSTLEIQRTEQGDSAMYLCASSPDSEIANVLTFGAGSRLTVL.

This clone was detected many times. The V gene is TRBV7-9, the J gene TRBJ1-2, with TRBD1 matching over 8 bases. Germline trimming cut 2 bases from V and 6 bases from J; bases unmatched to any gene: 2. Looked up from germline, CDR1 is SEHNR and CDR2 is FQNEAQ (reference sequence). The CDR3 covers 13 residues. CDR3 in amino acids: CASSLWDRHGYTF. The DNA for the CDR3 is TGTGCCAGCAGCTTATGGGACAGGCATGGCTACACCTTC.

The chain is built from TRBV7-9 and TRBJ2-7; the D is unclear. Germline V gives CDR1 SEHNR, CDR2 FQNEAQ (reference sequence). There are 14 residues in the CDR3. Trimming stripped 4 bases from V and 6 bases from J, with 16 bases between. CDR3 in DNA: TGTGCCAGCAGCTCCCTCGGGTCCCTGCTCGAGCAGTACTTC. Protein product: CASSSLGSLLEQYF.

The gene calls are TRBV25-1 and TRBJ1-4, with D uncertain. CDR1 MGHDK and CDR2 SYGVNS come from the germline V gene. V lost 3 bases and J 8 bases, leaving 16 bases between the germline ends. This CDR3 contains 15 residues. The CDR3, as DNA: TGTGCCAGCAGTGATTTTTTGAGGGCGGGAGAAAAACTGTTTTTT. Protein sequence: CASSDFLRAGEKLFF.

The chain links TRBV6-5 to TRBJ2-7, with D possibly TRBD2 on 6 matching bases. The CDR3 sequence is 15 residues long. Trimming cost V 0 bases and J 6 bases, with 15 bases left between them. Looked up from germline, CDR1 is MNHEY and CDR2 is SVGAGI. The CDR3 DNA reads TGTGCCAGCAGTTACTCGGGCGGGATAGCCCCCGAGCAGTACTTC. Translated, it gives CASSYSGGIAPEQYF.

The V and J genes are TRBV5-5 and TRBJ1-6; tentative D call: TRBD1 (6 bases). The CDR3 length is 14 residues. CDR1 is SGHKS and CDR2 is YYEKEE in the germline V gene (reference sequence). With 1 base removed from V and 10 bases from J, the gap between germline ends came to 12 bases. The chain's CDR3 is CASSLRQGLSPLHF. CDR3 nucleotide sequence: TGTGCCAGCAGCTTGCGCCAGGGGCTCTCACCCCTCCACTTT.

In this sample, this clone turned up once. V gene TRBV6-5 combines with J gene TRBJ2-7, with 8 bases fitting TRBD1. Trimming cost V 2 bases and J 5 bases; bases outside gene matches: 11. CDR3 length: 16 amino acids. Germline values: CDR1 MNHEY, CDR2 SVGAGI. The DNA for the CDR3 is TGTGCCAGCAGTTACCAGTGGGGGCAGGGGGCCCACGAGCAGTACTTC. Its translation: CASSYQWGQGAHEQYF.